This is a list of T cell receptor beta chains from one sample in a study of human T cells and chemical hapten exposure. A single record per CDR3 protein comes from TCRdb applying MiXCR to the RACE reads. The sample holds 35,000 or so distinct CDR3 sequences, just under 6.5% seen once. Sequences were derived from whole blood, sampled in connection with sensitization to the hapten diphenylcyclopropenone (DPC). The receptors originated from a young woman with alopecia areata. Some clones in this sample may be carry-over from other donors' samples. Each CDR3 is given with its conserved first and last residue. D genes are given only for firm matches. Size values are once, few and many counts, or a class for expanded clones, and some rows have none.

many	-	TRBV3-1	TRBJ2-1	CASSQDLGGGNEQFF	TGTGCCAGCAGCCAAGATCTTGGGGGCGGGAATGAGCAGTTCTTC
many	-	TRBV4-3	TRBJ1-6	CASSQGAGPLHF	TGCGCCAGCAGCCAAGGGGCGGGGCCCCTCCACTTT
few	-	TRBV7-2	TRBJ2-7	CASSFLRGRRTEYEQYF	TGTGCCAGCAGCTTCCTTAGAGGGAGAAGAACGGAATACGAGCAGTACTTC
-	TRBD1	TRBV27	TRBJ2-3	CASSLQGARDTQYF	TGTGCCAGCAGTTTACAGGGGGCGAGGGATACGCAGTATTTT
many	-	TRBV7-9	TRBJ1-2	CASSYLSTTPYGYTF	TGTGCCAGCAGTTACCTCTCGACAACGCCCTATGGCTACACCTTC
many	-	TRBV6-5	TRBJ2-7	CASSAGTNYEQYF	TGTGCCAGCAGTGCCGGGACCAACTACGAGCAGTACTTC
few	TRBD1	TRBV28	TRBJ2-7	CASSYGGTGGTEQYF	TGTGCCAGCAGTTACGGCGGGACAGGGGGAACCGAGCAGTACTTC
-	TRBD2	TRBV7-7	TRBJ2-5	CASSATSVGVGETQYF	TGTGCTAGCAGCGCTACTAGCGTCGGGGTCGGAGAGACCCAGTACTTC
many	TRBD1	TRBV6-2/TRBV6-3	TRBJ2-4	CASTGTGRKNIQYF	TGTGCCAGCACTGGGACAGGCCGCAAAAACATTCAGTACTTC
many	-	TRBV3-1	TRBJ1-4	CASSQGQSNEKLFF	TGTGCCAGCAGCCAAGGACAGAGTAATGAAAAACTGTTTTTT
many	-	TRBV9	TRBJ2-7	CASSEREGVYGASYEQYF	TGTGCCAGCAGCGAACGCGAGGGGGTGTACGGGGCTTCCTACGAGCAGTACTTC
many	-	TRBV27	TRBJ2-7	CASSPGTQYEQYF	TGTGCCAGCAGCCCCGGGACACAGTACGAGCAGTACTTC
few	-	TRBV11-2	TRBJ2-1	CASSPLTGHYNEQFF	TGTGCCAGCAGCCCACTGACAGGCCACTACAATGAGCAGTTCTTC
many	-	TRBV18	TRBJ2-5	CASSKVSQETQYF	TGTGCCAGCTCAAAGGTATCCCAAGAGACCCAGTACTTC
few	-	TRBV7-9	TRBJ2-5	CASSLPGARETQYF	TGTGCCAGCAGCTTACCAGGGGCCAGGGAGACCCAGTACTTC
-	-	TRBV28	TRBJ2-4	CASSLSRIQYF	TGTGCCAGCAGTTTATCCCGCATTCAGTACTTC
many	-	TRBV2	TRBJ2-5	CASSESGSLQETQYF	TGTGCCAGCAGTGAAAGCGGTTCCCTGCAGGAGACCCAGTACTTC
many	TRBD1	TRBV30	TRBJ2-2	CARTRGGISNTGELFF	TGTGCCCGAACCCGAGGGGGCATAAGTAACACCGGGGAGCTGTTTTTT
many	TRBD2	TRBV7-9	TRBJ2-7	CASSLSRGGGHEQYF	TGTGCCAGCAGCTTAAGTCGGGGGGGCGGCCACGAGCAGTACTTC
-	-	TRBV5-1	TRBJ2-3	CASSLGVISTDTQYF	TGCGCCAGCAGCCTGGGTGTGATTAGCACAGATACGCAGTATTTT
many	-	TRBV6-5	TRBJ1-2	CASSYRLDTYGYTF	TGTGCCAGCAGTTACCGATTGGACACATATGGCTACACCTTC
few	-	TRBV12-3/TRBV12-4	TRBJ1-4	CASTLEGASNEKLFF	TGTGCCAGCACCCTAGAAGGGGCGTCAAATGAAAAACTGTTTTTT
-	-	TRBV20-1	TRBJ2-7	CSVSPSLPYEQYF	TGCAGTGTGTCGCCCAGCCTGCCCTACGAGCAGTACTTC
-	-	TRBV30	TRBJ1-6	CAWHRAGTPNSPLHF	TGTGCCTGGCATAGGGCAGGGACCCCGAATTCACCCCTCCACTTT
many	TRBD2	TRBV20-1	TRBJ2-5	CSARYPGLAALETQYF	TGCAGTGCTAGGTATCCGGGACTAGCGGCCCTGGAGACCCAGTACTTC
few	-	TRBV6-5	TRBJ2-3	CASSYSTGWDSDTQYF	TGTGCCAGCAGTTACTCCACAGGGTGGGATTCAGATACGCAGTATTTT
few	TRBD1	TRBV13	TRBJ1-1	CASREQGQYTEAFF	TGTGCCAGCAGGGAACAGGGGCAGTACACTGAAGCTTTCTTT
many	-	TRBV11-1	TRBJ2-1	CASSDDVHNEQFF	TGTGCCAGCAGCGATGACGTCCACAATGAGCAGTTCTTC
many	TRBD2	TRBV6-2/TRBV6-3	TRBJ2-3	CASTSSGTDTQYF	TGTGCCAGCACCTCTAGCGGAACAGATACGCAGTATTTT